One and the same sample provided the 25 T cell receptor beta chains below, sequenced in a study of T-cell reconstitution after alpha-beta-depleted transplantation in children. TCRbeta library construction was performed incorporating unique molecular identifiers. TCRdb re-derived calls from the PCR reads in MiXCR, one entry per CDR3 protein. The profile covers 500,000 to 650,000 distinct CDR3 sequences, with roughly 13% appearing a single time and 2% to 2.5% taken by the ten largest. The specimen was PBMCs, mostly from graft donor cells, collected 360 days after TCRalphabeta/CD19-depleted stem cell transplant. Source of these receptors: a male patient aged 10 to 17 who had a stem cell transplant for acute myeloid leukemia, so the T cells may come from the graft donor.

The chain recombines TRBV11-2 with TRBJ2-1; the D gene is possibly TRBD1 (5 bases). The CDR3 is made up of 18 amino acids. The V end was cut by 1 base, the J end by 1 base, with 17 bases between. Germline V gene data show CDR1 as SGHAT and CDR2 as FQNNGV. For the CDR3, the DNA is TGTGCCAGCAGCTTAGGCCAGGGTCCGGTTCCTTCCTACAATGAGCAGTTCTTC. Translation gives CASSLGQGPVPSYNEQFF.

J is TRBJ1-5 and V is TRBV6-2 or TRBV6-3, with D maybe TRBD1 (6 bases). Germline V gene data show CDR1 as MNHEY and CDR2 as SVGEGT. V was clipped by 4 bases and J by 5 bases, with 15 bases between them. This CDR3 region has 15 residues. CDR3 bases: TGTGCCAGCAGTTGGGGACAAGGAGGGCATCAGCCCCAGCATTTT. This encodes CASSWGQGGHQPQHF.

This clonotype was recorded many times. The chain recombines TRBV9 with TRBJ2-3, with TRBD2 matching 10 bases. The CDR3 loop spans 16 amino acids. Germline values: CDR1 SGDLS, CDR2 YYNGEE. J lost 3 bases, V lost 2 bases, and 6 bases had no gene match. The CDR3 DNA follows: TGTGCCAGCAGCGTGATAGCTAGCGGGAGAACAGATACGCAGTATTTT. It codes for CASSVIASGRTDTQYF.

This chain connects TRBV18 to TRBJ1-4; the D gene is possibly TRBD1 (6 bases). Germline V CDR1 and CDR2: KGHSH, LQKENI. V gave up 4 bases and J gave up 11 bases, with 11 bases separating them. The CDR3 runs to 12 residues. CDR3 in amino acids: CASSRPTGKLFF. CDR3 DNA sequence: TGTGCCAGCTCACGGCCGACAGGCAAACTGTTTTTT.

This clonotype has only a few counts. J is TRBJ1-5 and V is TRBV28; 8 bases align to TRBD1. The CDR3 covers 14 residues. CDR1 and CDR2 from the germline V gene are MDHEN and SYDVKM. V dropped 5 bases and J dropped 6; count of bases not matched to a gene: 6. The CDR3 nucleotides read TGTGCCAGCAGTCCTCCGGGACAGGTTCAGCCCCAGCATTTT. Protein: CASSPPGQVQPQHF.

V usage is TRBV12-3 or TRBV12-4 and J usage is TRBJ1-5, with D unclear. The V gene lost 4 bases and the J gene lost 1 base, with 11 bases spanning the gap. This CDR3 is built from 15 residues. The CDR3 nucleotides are TGTGCCAGCAGTTCAGGAAAGGGAAGCAATCAGCCCCAGCATTTT. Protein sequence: CASSSGKGSNQPQHF.

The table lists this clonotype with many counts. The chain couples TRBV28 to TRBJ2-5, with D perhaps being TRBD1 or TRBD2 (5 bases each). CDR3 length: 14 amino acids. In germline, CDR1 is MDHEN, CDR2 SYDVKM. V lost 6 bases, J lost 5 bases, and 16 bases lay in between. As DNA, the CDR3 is TGTGCCAGCAGCCGGGAACAGGAAAGGGAGACCCAGTACTTC. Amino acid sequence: CASSREQERETQYF.

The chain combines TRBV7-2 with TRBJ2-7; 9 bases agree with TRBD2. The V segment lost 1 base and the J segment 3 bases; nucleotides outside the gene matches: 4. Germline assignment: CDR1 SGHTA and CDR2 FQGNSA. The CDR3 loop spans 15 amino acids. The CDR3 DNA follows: TGTGCCAGCAGCTTAGGGGGACTAGCAGACTACGAGCAGTACTTC. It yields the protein CASSLGGLADYEQYF.

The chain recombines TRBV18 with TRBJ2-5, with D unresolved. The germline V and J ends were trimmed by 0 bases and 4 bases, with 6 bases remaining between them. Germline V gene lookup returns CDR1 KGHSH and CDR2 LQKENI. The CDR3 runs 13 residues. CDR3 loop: CASSPPTAETQYF. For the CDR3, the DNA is TGTGCCAGCTCACCACCTACAGCAGAGACCCAGTACTTC.

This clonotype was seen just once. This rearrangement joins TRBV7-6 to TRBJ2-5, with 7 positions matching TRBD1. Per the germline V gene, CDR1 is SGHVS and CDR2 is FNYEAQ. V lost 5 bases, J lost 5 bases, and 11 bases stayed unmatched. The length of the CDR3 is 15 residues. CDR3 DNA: TGTGCCAGCAGCCGACCCTTCGACAGGGCGGAGACCCAGTACTTC. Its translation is CASSRPFDRAETQYF.

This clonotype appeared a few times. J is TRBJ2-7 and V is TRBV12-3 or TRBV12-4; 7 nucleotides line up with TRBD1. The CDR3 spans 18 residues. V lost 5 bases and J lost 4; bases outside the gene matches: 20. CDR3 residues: CASSTPGQLFITSYEQYF. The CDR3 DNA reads TGTGCCAGCAGTACTCCGGGACAGTTATTCATCACTTCTTACGAGCAGTACTTC.

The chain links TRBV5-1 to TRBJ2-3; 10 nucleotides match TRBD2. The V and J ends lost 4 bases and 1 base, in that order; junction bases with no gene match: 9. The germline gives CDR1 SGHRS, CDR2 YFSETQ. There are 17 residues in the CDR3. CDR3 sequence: CASSPLVAGGGTDTQYF. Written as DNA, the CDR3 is TGCGCCAGCAGCCCCCTCGTAGCGGGAGGAGGCACAGATACGCAGTATTTT.

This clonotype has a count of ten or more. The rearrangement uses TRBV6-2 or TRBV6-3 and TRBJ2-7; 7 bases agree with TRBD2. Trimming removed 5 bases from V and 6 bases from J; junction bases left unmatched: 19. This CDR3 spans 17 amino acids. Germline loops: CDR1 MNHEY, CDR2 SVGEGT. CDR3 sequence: CASSHPLELGPGGEQYF. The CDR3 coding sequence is TGTGCCAGCAGTCACCCCTTGGAATTAGGCCCGGGAGGCGAGCAGTACTTC.

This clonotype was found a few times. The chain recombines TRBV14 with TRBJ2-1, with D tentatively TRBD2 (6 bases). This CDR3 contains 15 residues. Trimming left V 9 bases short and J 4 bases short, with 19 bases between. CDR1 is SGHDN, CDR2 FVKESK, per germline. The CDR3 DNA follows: TGTGCCAGTCGCCTTACTAGCAGGGAGTACAATGAGCAGTTCTTC. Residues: CASRLTSREYNEQFF.

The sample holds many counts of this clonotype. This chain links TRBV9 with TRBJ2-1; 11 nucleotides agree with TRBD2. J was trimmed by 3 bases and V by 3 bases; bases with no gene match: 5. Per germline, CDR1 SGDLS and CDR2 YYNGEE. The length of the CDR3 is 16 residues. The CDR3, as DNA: TGTGCCAGCAGCGCCCGACTAGCGGGAAGCTACAATGAGCAGTTCTTC. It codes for CASSARLAGSYNEQFF.

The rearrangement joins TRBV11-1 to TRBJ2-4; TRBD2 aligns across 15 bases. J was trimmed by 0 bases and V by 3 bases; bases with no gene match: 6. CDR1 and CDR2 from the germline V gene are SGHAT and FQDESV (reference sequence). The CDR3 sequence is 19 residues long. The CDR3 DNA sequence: TGTGCCAGCAGCTTCCTGGGACTAGCGGGAGGTATAGCCAAAAACATTCAGTACTTC. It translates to CASSFLGLAGGIAKNIQYF.

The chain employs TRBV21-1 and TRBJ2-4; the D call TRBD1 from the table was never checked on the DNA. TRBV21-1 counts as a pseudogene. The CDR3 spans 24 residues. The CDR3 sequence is CASSKARLSLSEGACWLAKNIQYF. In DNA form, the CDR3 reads TGTGCCAGCAGCAAAGCGCGGCTTTCTCTTTCGGAGGGGGCATGTTGGCTAGCCAAAAACATTCAGTACTTC.

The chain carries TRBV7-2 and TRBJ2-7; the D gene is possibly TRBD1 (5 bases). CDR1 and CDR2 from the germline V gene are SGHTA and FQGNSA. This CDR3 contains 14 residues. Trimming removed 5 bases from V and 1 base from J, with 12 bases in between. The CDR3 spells CASSQSGLSYEQYF. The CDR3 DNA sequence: TGTGCCAGCAGCCAGTCAGGGTTATCCTACGAGCAGTACTTC.

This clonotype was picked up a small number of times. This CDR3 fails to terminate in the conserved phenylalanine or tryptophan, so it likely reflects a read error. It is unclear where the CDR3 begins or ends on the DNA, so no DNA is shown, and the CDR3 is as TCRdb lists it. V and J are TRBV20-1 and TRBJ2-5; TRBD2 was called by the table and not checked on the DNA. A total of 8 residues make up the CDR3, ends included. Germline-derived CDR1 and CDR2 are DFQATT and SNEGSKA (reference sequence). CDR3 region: CSARSVAG.

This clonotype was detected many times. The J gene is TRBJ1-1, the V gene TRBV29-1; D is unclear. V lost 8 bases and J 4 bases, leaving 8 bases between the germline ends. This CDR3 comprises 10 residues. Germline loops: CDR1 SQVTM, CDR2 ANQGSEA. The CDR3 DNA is TGCAGCCTGGGTGGCACTGAAGCTTTCTTT. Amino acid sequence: CSLGGTEAFF.

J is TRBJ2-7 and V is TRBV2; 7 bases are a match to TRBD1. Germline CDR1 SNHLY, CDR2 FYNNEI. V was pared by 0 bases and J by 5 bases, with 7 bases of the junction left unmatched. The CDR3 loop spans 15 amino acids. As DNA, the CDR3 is TGTGCCAGCAGTGAAGCGCAGGGGGAGCGCAACGAGCAGTACTTC. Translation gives CASSEAQGERNEQYF.

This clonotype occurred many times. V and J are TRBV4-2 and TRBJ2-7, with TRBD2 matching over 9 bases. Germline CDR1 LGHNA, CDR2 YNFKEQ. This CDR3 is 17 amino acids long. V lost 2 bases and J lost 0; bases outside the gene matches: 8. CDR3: CASSQTRLAEISYEQYF. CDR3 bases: TGTGCCAGCAGCCAAACGCGACTAGCGGAGATCTCCTACGAGCAGTACTTC.

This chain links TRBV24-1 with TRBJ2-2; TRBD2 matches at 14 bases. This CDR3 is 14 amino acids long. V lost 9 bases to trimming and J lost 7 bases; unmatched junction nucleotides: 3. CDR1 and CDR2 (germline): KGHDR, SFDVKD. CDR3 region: CATGTSGSVGELFF. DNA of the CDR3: TGTGCCACCGGGACTAGCGGGAGCGTCGGGGAGCTGTTTTTT.

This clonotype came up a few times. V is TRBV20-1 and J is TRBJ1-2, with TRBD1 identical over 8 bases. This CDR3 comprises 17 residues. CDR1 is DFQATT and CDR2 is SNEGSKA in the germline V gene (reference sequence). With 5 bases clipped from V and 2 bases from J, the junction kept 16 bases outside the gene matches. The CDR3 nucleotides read TGCAGTGCTGTAGCCCGGGACAGGTCTCATTCCAACTATGGCTACACCTTC. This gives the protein CSAVARDRSHSNYGYTF.

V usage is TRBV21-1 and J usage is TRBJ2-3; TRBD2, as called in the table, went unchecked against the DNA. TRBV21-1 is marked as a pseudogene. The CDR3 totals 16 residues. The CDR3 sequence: CASSQRGTSGTDTQYF. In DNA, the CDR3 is TGTGCCAGCAGCCAGCGGGGGACTAGCGGCACAGATACGCAGTATTTT.